A single T cell receptor beta chain is shown here with its context. Its target is unknown. The data are from a study of blood T cells in healthy people across ages. Study observations and caveats: Nothing was known about donor CMV status, and this possibly confounded expanded clonotype changes.

Germline V gene sequence: CDR1 DFQATT, CDR2 SNEGSKA (reference sequence). This CDR3 has 12 residues. Trimming stripped 6 bases from V and 3 bases from J, with 12 bases between. The use of a sample-barcoded 5' primer and a J-beta primer mix characterized a second PCR of 7 to 11 cycles. Using its own MiXCR run on the 5' RACE reads, TCRdb lists one record per CDR3 protein. In the table there are over 1.5 million distinct CDR3 sequences, roughly 50% of which are singletons. Sequenced: blood. This receptor was taken from a woman in her thirties or forties in good health. The chain employs TRBV20-1 and TRBJ2-7; D not certain. The CDR3 loop reads CSASDSYYEQYF. In nucleotides, the CDR3 is TGCAGTGCATCAGACTCCTACTACGAGCAGTACTTC.